The clone carrying this T cell receptor beta chain was counted a few times. No antigen is known for it. The data stem from a study of cytomegalovirus exposure and HLA in healthy donors. Study results and limitations: Near-uniform donor sequencing depth was presumed by presence/absence analyses.

PCR primers comprised 60 Vbeta and 13 Jbeta primers. Assay used: immunoSEQ multiplex PCR; TCRdb lists only in-frame clones, some missing. This table holds 180,000 or so clones, 80% found once. The sequence was obtained from a girl under 18 in good health and CMV-seropositive. Material for sequencing was PBMCs.

The CDR3 DNA is TGTGCCAGCACCTCACTACCGGGACAGGTAGGCGAGCAGTACTTC. Its translation is CASTSLPGQVGEQYF. The chain couples TRBV6-1 to TRBJ2-7, with 8 bases lining up with TRBD1. CDR1 and CDR2 from the germline V gene are MNHNS and SASEGT. This CDR3 comprises 15 residues. J gave up 6 bases and V 7 bases, and 14 bases lay outside the gene matches.